This TCR beta chain appears in the sequencing data of a study of control samples from healthy donors and cancer patients. This CDR3 comprises 13 residues. Germline V gives CDR1 SGHNT, CDR2 YYREEE (reference sequence). Trimming removed 6 bases at V and 6 bases at J, with 15 bases between. The data were produced by immunoSEQ multiplex PCR, yet TCRdb's version contains in-frame clones alone and is incomplete. This sample has some 200,000 clones, with about 93% found just once. This clone was observed a few times. Material: blood. The chain joins TRBV5-4 to TRBJ1-1; maybe TRBD1 (6 bases). The source is a man aged 45-65 years in good health. CDR3 in amino acids: CASTPGGRAEAFF. The CDR3 DNA is TGTGCCAGCACCCCTGGGGGGCGGGCTGAAGCTTTCTTT.